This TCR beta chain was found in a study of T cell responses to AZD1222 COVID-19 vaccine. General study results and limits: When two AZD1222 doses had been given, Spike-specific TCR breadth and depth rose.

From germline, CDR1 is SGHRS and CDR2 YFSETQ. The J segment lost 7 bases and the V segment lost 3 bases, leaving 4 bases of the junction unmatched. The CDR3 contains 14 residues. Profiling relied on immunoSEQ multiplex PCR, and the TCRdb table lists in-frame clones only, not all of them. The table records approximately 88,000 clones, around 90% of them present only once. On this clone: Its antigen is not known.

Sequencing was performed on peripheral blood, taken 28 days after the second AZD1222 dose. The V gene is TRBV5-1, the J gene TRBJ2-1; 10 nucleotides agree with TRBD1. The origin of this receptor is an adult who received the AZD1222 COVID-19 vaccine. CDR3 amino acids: CASSSGTGVNEQFF. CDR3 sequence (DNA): TGCGCCAGCAGCTCCGGGACAGGGGTTAATGAGCAGTTCTTC.